Below, 14 T cell receptor beta chains from the same sample are listed, as sequenced in a study of cytomegalovirus exposure and HLA in healthy donors. It was with 60 Vbeta and 13 Jbeta primers that the PCR ran. Only in-frame clones appear in the TCRdb table, and some are missing; sequencing was by immunoSEQ multiplex PCR. There are about 170,000 clones in the sample; 80% occur only once, and around 4.4% lies in the top ten. Source material: PBMCs. These receptors came from a woman in her fifties or sixties in good health and CMV-seropositive.

V gene TRBV9 combines with J gene TRBJ2-2; 11 bases map to TRBD2. Germline CDR1 is SGDLS and CDR2 is YYNGEE. Losses at the gene ends were 4 bases for V and 7 bases for J; bases not matched to a gene: 9. This CDR3 contains 16 residues. The CDR3 DNA reads TGTGCCAGCAGCCTTCGGACTAGCGGGCTAGACGGGGAGCTGTTTTTT. Translated, it gives CASSLRTSGLDGELFF.

The V and J genes are TRBV4-1 and TRBJ2-1; possible D gene TRBD2, 6 bases. Germline loops: CDR1 MGHRA, CDR2 YSYEKL. This CDR3 has 16 amino acids. V was trimmed by 4 bases and J by 0 bases, leaving 13 bases between them. The CDR3 region has the DNA TGCGCCAGCAGCCGTCAGCTAGCGACCTCCTACAATGAGCAGTTCTTC. The encoded protein is CASSRQLATSYNEQFF.

This chain connects TRBV4-1 to TRBJ1-1; D not resolved. The CDR3 is 15 amino acids. Deletions cut 4 bases from V and 5 bases from J, with 17 bases between. The germline gives CDR1 MGHRA, CDR2 YSYEKL. The CDR3 protein is CASSRNSITGTEAFF. CDR3 sequence (DNA): TGCGCCAGCAGCCGGAACTCGATCACGGGGACTGAAGCTTTCTTT.

This clone was seen only a few times. The chain recombines TRBV18 with TRBJ2-7; 7 positions match TRBD2. CDR1 is KGHSH, CDR2 LQKENI, per germline. V lost 4 bases, J lost 4 bases, and 7 bases stayed unmatched. The CDR3 runs to 14 residues. The CDR3 DNA reads TGTGCCAGCTCACACCCAGCTAGCGGTTACGAGCAGTACTTC. This translates into CASSHPASGYEQYF.

J is TRBJ2-7 and V is TRBV30; no clear D. The CDR3 extends over 13 amino acids. The ends were cut back, 2 bases at V and 7 bases at J, with 15 bases in the middle. Germline-derived CDR1 and CDR2 are GTSNPN and SVGIG (reference sequence). The CDR3 DNA is TGTGCCTGGAGTCTACAACAGAATAAAGAGCAGTACTTC. Its translation: CAWSLQQNKEQYF.

V and J are TRBV5-4 and TRBJ2-6; TRBD1 agrees at 8 bases. The V and J ends lost 4 bases and 1 base, in that order; junction bases with no gene match: 7. This CDR3 region has 17 residues. Germline assignment: CDR1 SGHNT and CDR2 YYREEE (reference sequence). CDR3 sequence reads: CASSSRQGFSGANVLTF. In DNA form, the CDR3 reads TGTGCCAGCAGCAGTCGACAGGGGTTTTCTGGGGCCAACGTCCTGACTTTC. The complete variable domain, with remaining parts taken from reference TRBV5-4 and TRBJ2-6, reads ETGVTQSPTHLIKTRGQQVTLRCSSQSGHNTVSWYQQALGQGPQFIFQYYREEENGRGNFPPRFSGLQFPNYSSELNVNALELDDSALYLCASSSRQGFSGANVLTFGAGSRLTVL.

This rearrangement joins TRBV28 to TRBJ1-1, with D possibly matching TRBD1 (6 bases). Germline values: CDR1 MDHEN, CDR2 SYDVKM. The CDR3 totals 12 residues. Trimming removed 5 bases from V and 5 bases from J, with 9 bases in between. The CDR3 is CASSVRGTEAFF. The CDR3 DNA sequence: TGTGCCAGCAGTGTGAGGGGGACTGAAGCTTTCTTT.

The chain employs TRBV27 and TRBJ2-1, with 7 nucleotides matching TRBD2. J gave up 3 bases and V 0 bases, and 2 bases lay outside the gene matches. Germline V gene lookup returns CDR1 MNHEY and CDR2 SMNVEV (reference sequence). This CDR3 comprises 15 residues. CDR3 DNA sequence: TGTGCCAGCAGTTTATCGGGCGGGAGCTACAATGAGCAGTTCTTC. Its protein is CASSLSGGSYNEQFF.

This chain links TRBV27 with TRBJ1-2; a weak D match, TRBD1 (5 bases). CDR3 size: 15 residues. The V gene lost 2 bases and the J gene lost 4 bases, with 14 bases spanning the gap. In germline, CDR1 is MNHEY, CDR2 SMNVEV (reference sequence). CDR3 residues: CASSLRAGLTYGYTF. CDR3 bases: TGTGCCAGCAGTTTAAGGGCAGGGCTGACCTATGGCTACACCTTC.

The table lists this clone with a count of one. V and J are TRBV5-1 and TRBJ1-4; no clear D gene. This CDR3 region has 13 residues. Trimming took off 3 bases at V and 7 bases at J, with 10 bases between the two ends. CDR1 SGHRS and CDR2 YFSETQ come from the germline V gene. The CDR3 protein is CASSWRSGEKLFF. CDR3 nucleotide sequence: TGCGCCAGCAGCTGGCGGTCCGGTGAAAAACTGTTTTTT.

The chain joins TRBV10-1 to TRBJ1-5; 8 bases are shared with TRBD1. The J segment lost 0 bases and the V segment lost 2 bases, leaving 6 bases of the junction unmatched. Germline-derived CDR1 and CDR2 are WNHNN and SYGVQD (reference sequence). This CDR3 contains 17 residues. The CDR3 protein is CASSEPRTGYSNQPQHF. CDR3 nucleotides: TGCGCCAGCAGTGAGCCCAGGACAGGGTATAGCAATCAGCCCCAGCATTTT.

For the CDR3, the DNA is TGTGCCAGCAGCTTAACAGACGGGAGGTCCGCCGGGGGCTACACCTTC. Its protein is CASSLTDGRSAGGYTF. The chain is built from TRBV7-3 and TRBJ1-2; D is unresolved. CDR1 and CDR2 (germline): SGHTA, FQGTGA. Trimming pared 0 bases from V and 8 bases from J, leaving 19 bases between. CDR3 length: 16 amino acids.

In regard to this clone: Other DNA variants within this sample encode the same CDR3. The chain has TRBV7-2 and TRBJ2-7, with D unresolved. Trimming took off 2 bases at V and 3 bases at J, with 8 bases between the two ends. This CDR3 comprises 13 residues. CDR1 is SGHTA, CDR2 FQGNSA, per germline. The CDR3 DNA reads TGTGCCAGCAGCTTATTACAGTACTACGAGCAGTACTTC. It encodes CASSLLQYYEQYF.

In its sample, this clone was seen a few times. At one end the junction does not follow the germline gene, possibly because of a read error. The rearrangement joins TRBV7-6 to TRBJ1-2, with a weak D call TRBD1 (5 bases). Germline-derived CDR1 and CDR2 are SGHVS and FNYEAQ. The length of the CDR3 is 17 residues. Written as DNA, the CDR3 is TGTGCCAGCAGCCTAGCTTCGGGGGTAGGCAGTAACTATGGCTACACCTTC. Protein: CASSLASGVGSNYGYTF.